A selection of T cell receptor beta chains follows, all from one sample in a study of PD-L1 blockade in urothelial cancer. The data were produced by immunoSEQ multiplex PCR, yet TCRdb's version contains in-frame clones alone and is incomplete. Of 45,000 or so clones in the sample, roughly four fifths are singletons; the top ten hold under 2%. This specimen consisted of PBMCs, obtained around atezolizumab (anti-PD-L1) treatment. The source is a man aged 50 to 59 with urothelial cancer. The CDR3 runs from the conserved cysteine through the conserved F or W. D genes are given only for firm matches. Size tells how often a clone was seen (once, few, many) or the class of an expanded clone, and some rows leave it out.

CDR3aa | CDR3nt | abundance | d_gene | j_gene | v_gene
CASGSQGLRETQYF | TGTGCTAGTGGTTCACAGGGGCTGAGGGAGACCCAGTACTTC | - | TRBD1 | TRBJ2-5 | TRBV12-5
CASSVTRLAVTGELFF | TGTGCCAGCAGCGTAACTCGACTAGCGGTTACCGGGGAGCTGTTTTTT | - | TRBD2 | TRBJ2-2 | TRBV7-6
CASSYSNQYNSPLHF | TGTGCCAGCAGTTACTCGAACCAGTATAATTCACCCCTCCACTTT | many | - | TRBJ1-6 | TRBV6-5
CASKTLRIQGHAGFYGYTF | TGTGCCAGCAAAACACTGAGGATTCAAGGTCATGCAGGGTTTTACGGCTACACCTTC | - | - | TRBJ1-2 | TRBV28
CASTTNDRGLGTNEKLFF | TGTGCCAGCACCACAAACGACAGGGGCCTTGGCACTAATGAAAAACTGTTTTTT | - | - | TRBJ1-4 | TRBV21-1
CASSSTPNTEAFF | TGTGCCAGCAGCTCGACACCTAACACTGAAGCTTTCTTT | - | - | TRBJ1-1 | TRBV7-6
CASSPAPRASEKLFF | TGTGCCAGCAGCCCCGCGCCCAGGGCGTCTGAAAAACTGTTTTTT | - | - | TRBJ1-4 | TRBV7-9
CASSTGQGATYEQYF | TGCGCCAGCAGTACTGGGCAGGGGGCCACCTACGAGCAGTACTTC | - | TRBD1 | TRBJ2-7 | TRBV5-1
CASSFLDRNTEAFF | TGTGCCAGCAGCTTTCTGGACAGGAACACTGAAGCTTTCTTT | - | - | TRBJ1-1 | TRBV5-6
CASSTSGSRADTQYF | TGTGCCAGCAGTACTAGCGGGAGTAGGGCAGATACGCAGTATTTT | - | TRBD2 | TRBJ2-3 | TRBV6-4
CASSLAGTGVNEQFF | TGTGCCAGCAGTCTAGCCGGGACAGGGGTTAATGAGCAGTTCTTC | - | TRBD1 | TRBJ2-1 | TRBV6-5
CASSQDVQVAAGTDTQYF | TGTGCCAGCAGCCAAGATGTACAGGTGGCGGCTGGCACAGATACGCAGTATTTT | - | - | TRBJ2-3 | TRBV4-2
CASRRNTEAFF | TGTGCCTCCCGGAGAAATACTGAAGCTTTCTTT | - | - | TRBJ1-1 | TRBV6-5
CASNSGTYNEQFF | TGTGCCAGCAATAGCGGAACCTACAATGAGCAGTTCTTC | - | - | TRBJ2-1 | TRBV2
CAISESWDRGNYGYTF | TGTGCCATCAGTGAGTCTTGGGACAGGGGGAACTATGGCTACACCTTC | - | TRBD1 | TRBJ1-2 | TRBV10-3
CASSLGDHGEKLFF | TGTGCCAGCAGCTTGGGAGACCACGGGGAAAAACTGTTTTTT | - | - | TRBJ1-4 | TRBV7-6
CASSSSDRVGNTIYF | TGTGCCAGCAGTAGTTCTGACAGGGTCGGAAACACCATATATTTT | - | TRBD1 | TRBJ1-3 | TRBV6-1
CASSPLGTGGAEQYF | TGTGCCAGCTCACCTTTAGGGACAGGGGGCGCCGAGCAGTACTTC | - | TRBD1 | TRBJ2-7 | TRBV18
CASSTDTTFGYTF | TGTGCCAGCAGCACTGACACCACGTTTGGCTACACCTTC | - | - | TRBJ1-2 | TRBV6-6
CSARTDPSWQETQYF | TGCAGCGCAAGGACAGACCCGTCGTGGCAAGAGACCCAGTACTTC | - | - | TRBJ2-5 | TRBV29-1
CASSFSGRATNEQFF | TGTGCCAGCAGCTTTAGCGGGAGGGCGACCAATGAGCAGTTCTTC | - | TRBD2 | TRBJ2-1 | TRBV5-4
CASSPRDRAISNYGYTF | TGTGCCAGCTCACCACGGGACAGAGCAATCTCTAACTATGGCTACACCTTC | - | TRBD1 | TRBJ1-2 | TRBV18
CASSSTGGRTNYGYTF | TGTGCCAGCAGTTCGACAGGGGGGAGGACTAACTATGGCTACACCTTC | few | TRBD1 | TRBJ1-2 | TRBV28
CATRGGRMNTEAFF | TGTGCCACCCGGGGGGGGCGCATGAACACTGAAGCTTTCTTT | - | - | TRBJ1-1 | TRBV2
CASSLDTGVGDEQFF | TGTGCCAGCAGCTTAGATACGGGAGTCGGTGATGAGCAGTTCTTC | - | - | TRBJ2-1 | TRBV11-3
CASRGMGGGRVSDEAFF | TGCGCCAGCAGGGGGATGGGGGGGGGCAGGGTTTCCGACGAAGCTTTCTTT | - | - | TRBJ1-1 | TRBV5-1